Each of the 25 T cell receptor beta chains below was sequenced from the same sample in a study of shared clonotypes between healthy human individuals. The repertoire was sequenced with immunoSEQ multiplex PCR; TCRdb's copy has only in-frame clones and lacks some. The sample has roughly 1,500,000 clones, nearly 99% seen once. Sequencing was carried out using naive CD4+ T cells sorted from blood. The subset denotes: CD45RA+ positively selected. These receptors came from a man aged 25 to 45 in good health.

The rearrangement uses TRBV28 and TRBJ1-5; D uncertain. CDR1 is MDHEN and CDR2 is SYDVKM in the germline V gene. The V end was cut by 3 bases, the J end by 0 bases, with 9 bases between. The CDR3 sequence is 15 residues long. Here the CDR3 DNA reads TGTGCCAGCAGTTTGGGAGAGGTTAGCAATCAGCCCCAGCATTTT. It translates to CASSLGEVSNQPQHF.

This chain joins TRBV7-9 and TRBJ2-1, with TRBD1 matching 9 bases. CDR1 and CDR2 from the germline V gene are SEHNR and FQNEAQ (reference sequence). V was clipped by 10 bases and J by 8 bases; unmatched bases: 6. CDR3 length: 12 residues. The CDR3 sequence is CATQQGAYEQFF. CDR3 coding DNA: TGTGCCACCCAACAGGGGGCGTATGAGCAGTTCTTC.

The CDR3 spells CASSLGQGRGEKLFF. Here the CDR3 DNA reads TGTGCCAGCAGCTTGGGGCAGGGAAGGGGTGAAAAACTGTTTTTT. The chain joins TRBV5-4 to TRBJ1-4; tentative D call: TRBD1 (5 bases). The CDR3 has 15 residues. Germline V gene data show CDR1 as SGHNT and CDR2 as YYREEE (reference sequence). V shed 0 bases and J shed 7 bases, with 13 bases lying between them.

The chain recombines TRBV28 with TRBJ1-5; D gene ambiguous. The CDR3 loop spans 12 amino acids. V shed 8 bases and J shed 3 bases, with 8 bases lying between them. Germline V gene sequence: CDR1 MDHEN, CDR2 SYDVKM. This chain's CDR3 is CASRSFNQPQHF. DNA of the CDR3: TGTGCCAGCCGTAGCTTCAATCAGCCCCAGCATTTT.

V is TRBV5-1 and J is TRBJ1-2; possibly TRBD1 for D (5 bases). The V end was cut by 4 bases, the J end by 2 bases, with 9 bases between. The germline CDR1 and CDR2 sequences are SGHRS and YFSETQ. The CDR3 has 13 residues. CDR3 in amino acids: CASSPEGNYGYTF. Written as DNA, the CDR3 is TGCGCCAGCAGCCCCGAGGGGAACTATGGCTACACCTTC.

V usage is TRBV5-1 and J usage is TRBJ1-1; D remains ambiguous. Trimming pared 4 bases from V and 1 base from J, leaving 8 bases between. The CDR3 spans 13 residues. CDR1 SGHRS and CDR2 YFSETQ come from the germline V gene. The CDR3 DNA reads TGCGCCAGCAGCCCGGTCCCGAACACTGAAGCTTTCTTT. Translated: CASSPVPNTEAFF. The full variable domain, completed using reference TRBV5-1 and TRBJ1-1, is KAGVTQTPRYLIKTRGQQVTLSCSPISGHRSVSWYQQTPGQGLQFLFEYFSETQRNKGNFPGRFSGRQFSNSRSEMNVSTLELGDSALYLCASSPVPNTEAFFGQGTRLTVV.

The sample holds one count of this clone. The chain joins TRBV27 to TRBJ2-3, with 9 bases aligning to TRBD2. The CDR3 runs 15 residues. With V trimmed by 2 bases and J by 9 bases, 9 bases remained unmatched. Germline V lookup: CDR1 MNHEY, CDR2 SMNVEV (reference sequence). The CDR3 DNA reads as TGTGCCAGCAGTTTAGACCCAGCGGGAGGCGGCACGCAGTATTTT. Its protein product is CASSLDPAGGGTQYF.

A note on this clone: Distinct nucleotide sequences in the sample also encode this CDR3. The V call is TRBV6-5, the J call TRBJ1-5; 10 nucleotides align to TRBD1. Germline V gives CDR1 MNHEY, CDR2 SVGAGI. Unmatched junction bases numbered 1, after V lost 0 bases and J lost 5 bases. The CDR3 has 15 amino acids. CDR3 protein: CASSYSGTGDQPQHF. The CDR3 region has the DNA TGTGCCAGCAGTTACTCTGGGACAGGGGATCAGCCCCAGCATTTT.

Details on this clone: A junction end diverges from the germline sequence, so it may reflect a read error. Different DNA sequences within this sample yield the same CDR3. This chain uses TRBV7-7 with TRBJ2-5, with D possibly matching TRBD1 (5 bases). This CDR3 region has 13 residues. Germline V CDR1 and CDR2: SSHAT, FNYEAQ (reference sequence). The DNA for the CDR3 is TGTGCTAGCAGCCAAGACAGACAAGAGACCCAGTACTTC. This gives the protein CASSQDRQETQYF. The entire variable domain, with the rest obtained from reference TRBV7-7 and TRBJ2-5, is as follows: GAGVSQSPRYKVTKRGQDVTLRCDPISSHATLYWYQQALGQGPEFLTYFNYEAQPDKSGLPSDRFSAERPEGSISTLTIQRTEQRDSAMYRCASSQDRQETQYFGPGTRLLVL.

The genes are TRBV28 and TRBJ2-7, with 10 bases that match TRBD2. This CDR3 is 19 amino acids long. Per the germline V gene, CDR1 is MDHEN and CDR2 is SYDVKM. V lost 2 bases and J lost 1; bases outside the gene matches: 14. CDR3 sequence: CASSLPPSGRGIGSYEQYF. The CDR3 DNA sequence: TGTGCCAGCAGTTTACCTCCTAGCGGGAGAGGTATTGGTTCCTACGAGCAGTACTTC.

CDR3 protein: CASSQEFVTQAYEQYF. The CDR3 DNA is TGCGCCAGCAGCCAAGAATTCGTGACACAGGCCTACGAGCAGTACTTC. V is TRBV4-1 and J is TRBJ2-7, with D perhaps matching TRBD1 (5 bases). Looked up from germline, CDR1 is MGHRA and CDR2 is YSYEKL. CDR3 size: 16 residues. Between the trimmed V and J ends, which lost 0 bases and 2 bases, there was a span of 14 bases.

The V gene is TRBV7-3, the J gene TRBJ2-7, with a weak D call TRBD1 (5 bases). V lost 2 bases and J lost 3, with 8 bases in between. The CDR3 consists of 13 residues. Per germline, CDR1 SGHTA and CDR2 FQGTGA. The CDR3 nucleotides read TGTGCCAGCAGCTTAGGGGCCCACTACGAGCAGTACTTC. Residues: CASSLGAHYEQYF.

This chain links TRBV27 with TRBJ1-2, with 7 nucleotides matching TRBD1. V trimming: 5 bases; J trimming: 1 base; junction bases outside the gene matches: 4. This CDR3 comprises 14 residues. Per the germline V gene, CDR1 is MNHEY and CDR2 is SMNVEV (reference sequence). Here the CDR3 reads CASSPGTVNYGYTF. CDR3 bases: TGTGCCAGCAGTCCTGGGACAGTTAACTATGGCTACACCTTC.

The J gene is TRBJ2-1, the V gene TRBV18; D uncertain. V was shortened by 6 bases and J by 4 bases, with 10 bases between the two germline ends. Germline CDR1 is KGHSH and CDR2 is LQKENI. The CDR3 totals 13 residues. CDR3 nucleotides: TGTGCCAGCTCTCTCCGAAATTACAATGAGCAGTTCTTC. Protein product: CASSLRNYNEQFF.

The J gene is TRBJ2-7, the V gene TRBV18; D gene ambiguous. Trimming cost V 2 bases and J 2 bases, with 16 bases left between them. The CDR3 is 16 amino acids. The germline V gene encodes CDR1 KGHSH and CDR2 LQKENI. As DNA, the CDR3 is TGTGCCAGCTCACCAGACCGGGCCCCTAGGGCCTACGAGCAGTACTTC. This gives the protein CASSPDRAPRAYEQYF.

This sequence joins TRBV5-1 and TRBJ2-1; D remains unclear. V was clipped by 2 bases and J by 0 bases, with 9 bases between them. This CDR3 spans 15 amino acids. CDR1 is SGHRS and CDR2 is YFSETQ in the germline V gene. The CDR3 nucleotides read TGCGCCAGCAGCTTCGGCCAATCCTCCTACAATGAGCAGTTCTTC. This codes for CASSFGQSSYNEQFF.

With regard to this clone: Other DNA sequences within the sample encode an identical CDR3. The chain joins TRBV11-2 to TRBJ1-1; D call uncertain. The V end was cut by 5 bases, the J end by 0 bases, with 7 bases between. From germline, CDR1 is SGHAT and CDR2 FQNNGV. The CDR3 spans 13 residues. CDR3 sequence: CASSLKLNTEAFF. The CDR3 DNA is TGTGCCAGCAGCCTAAAATTGAACACTGAAGCTTTCTTT.

The chain combines TRBV5-6 with TRBJ2-7; D not certain. The V and J ends lost 3 bases and 0 bases respectively, with 16 bases between them. The CDR3 is 16 residues long. Germline CDR1 reads SGHDT; CDR2 reads YYEEEE. CDR3 residues: CASSYLGKMSSYEQYF. As DNA, the CDR3 is TGTGCCAGCAGCTACCTGGGGAAAATGAGCTCCTACGAGCAGTACTTC. The full variable domain, rest sourced from reference TRBV5-6 and TRBJ2-7, is DAGVTQSPTHLIKTRGQQVTLRCSPKSGHDTVSWYQQALGQGPQFIFQYYEEEERQRGNFPDRFSGHQFPNYSSELNVNALLLGDSALYLCASSYLGKMSSYEQYFGPGTRLTVT.

V and J are TRBV7-8 and TRBJ2-7, with D unresolved. This CDR3 contains 15 residues. CDR1 and CDR2 from the germline V gene are SGHVS and FQNEAQ. V lost 2 bases and J 0 bases, leaving 11 bases between the germline ends. CDR3 in DNA: TGTGCCAGCAGCTTAACGACGGGCCTCTCCTACGAGCAGTACTTC. It translates to CASSLTTGLSYEQYF.

This clone appeared once. In nucleotides, the CDR3 is TGCGCCAGCAGCTTCGGGACTAGCGGGTATCAGACCAATGAGCAGTTCTTC. It codes for CASSFGTSGYQTNEQFF. The chain carries TRBV5-1 and TRBJ2-1, with 12 bases lining up with TRBD2. Losses at the gene ends were 2 bases for V and 6 bases for J; bases not matched to a gene: 9. The CDR3 length is 17 residues. CDR1 is SGHRS, CDR2 YFSETQ, per germline.

The rearrangement links TRBV28 to TRBJ2-5, with 12 bases lining up with TRBD1. CDR3 length equals 15 residues. CDR1 and CDR2 (germline): MDHEN, SYDVKM. J was trimmed by 5 bases and V by 4 bases; bases with no gene match: 5. Here the CDR3 reads CASSSGQGAEETQYF. DNA for the CDR3: TGTGCCAGCAGTTCGGGACAGGGGGCTGAGGAGACCCAGTACTTC.

The rearrangement links TRBV9 to TRBJ2-5; D may match TRBD1 or TRBD2 (5 bases each). This CDR3 has 15 residues. Germline CDR1 SGDLS, CDR2 YYNGEE. V lost 2 bases and J lost 2, with 13 bases in between. CDR3 sequence reads: CASSVIGTSQETQYF. The CDR3, as DNA: TGTGCCAGCAGCGTCATCGGGACCTCTCAAGAGACCCAGTACTTC. The variable domain in full, completed from reference TRBV9 and TRBJ2-5, reads DSGVTQTPKHLITATGQRVTLRCSPRSGDLSVYWYQQSLDQGLQFLIQYYNGEERAKGNILERFSAQQFPDLHSELNLSSLELGDSALYFCASSVIGTSQETQYFGPGTRLLVL.

Points on this clone: The same CDR3 arises from other DNA sequences in this sample as well. The chain links TRBV9 to TRBJ2-3, with no clear D. The CDR3 loop spans 13 amino acids. Trimming stripped 0 bases from V and 2 bases from J, with 4 bases between. Germline V lookup: CDR1 SGDLS, CDR2 YYNGEE. Here the CDR3 reads CASSVDPTDTQYF. The CDR3 nucleotides read TGTGCCAGCAGCGTAGACCCCACAGATACGCAGTATTTT.

This chain links TRBV5-4 with TRBJ1-2; tentative D call: TRBD1 (6 bases). V gave up 3 bases and J gave up 7 bases, with 13 bases separating them. Per the germline V gene, CDR1 is SGHNT and CDR2 is YYREEE (reference sequence). The CDR3 has 13 amino acids. The CDR3 spells CASSSDRQGGYTF. CDR3 DNA: TGTGCCAGCAGCTCTGACAGGCAGGGTGGCTACACCTTC.

In its sample, this clone was seen once. The V gene is TRBV6-5, the J gene TRBJ2-1; 10 bases line up with TRBD1. The CDR3 is 15 amino acids. V was clipped by 2 bases and J by 7 bases; unmatched bases: 5. Per the germline V gene, CDR1 is MNHEY and CDR2 is SVGAGI. CDR3 bases: TGTGCCAGCAGTTACGGGGGACAGGGGTGGAATGAGCAGTTCTTC. Amino acids: CASSYGGQGWNEQFF.